These 10 T cell receptor beta chains originate from one sample sequenced in a study of cytomegalovirus exposure and HLA in healthy donors (dated by TCRdb to the late 2010s). The library was made by the immunoSEQ multiplex PCR assay. For the multiplex PCR, a mixture combining 60 forward primers for TCR Vbeta segments and 13 reverse primers for TCR Jbeta segments was used. Entries here come from immuneACCESS through TCRdb and include only in-frame sequences with V and J called. Some clones fail to appear in such tables; in the studies checked, an unresolved V gene covers under half of the shortfall, and the cause of the remainder is unknown. The sample records 95,000 to 110,000 clones, roughly 76% of which are singletons. Clones ranked in the top ten supply less than 2.5% of the sample. What was sequenced was PBMCs. The receptors shown here come from a man aged 18 to 29 in good health and CMV-seronegative.

This clone occurred many times. The V call is TRBV4-1, the J call TRBJ1-1; a weak D match, TRBD1 (6 bases). The CDR3 is 14 amino acids. Trimming took 6 bases from V and 3 from J, leaving 14 bases between them. Germline loops: CDR1 MGHRA, CDR2 YSYEKL. CDR3 in DNA: TGCGCCAGCAGGCGGGGGCCTTTGGACACTGAAGCTTTCTTT. Its protein is CASRRGPLDTEAFF.

This clone was found once. The chain is built from TRBV23-1 and TRBJ1-1; maybe TRBD1 (5 bases). TRBV23-1 has ORF status, its function being uncertain. The CDR3 spans 14 residues. Trimming shortened V by 4 bases and J by 10 bases, and 19 bases separated the two germline ends. DNA of the CDR3: TGCGCCAGCAGTCGAACGGGGGGGGAAACGGGAGCTTTCTTT. Protein sequence: CASSRTGGETGAFF.

This clone was counted a single time. The V gene is TRBV11-2, the J gene TRBJ2-5; the match to TRBD2 covers 9 bases. V shed 5 bases and J 5 bases; nucleotides not matched to a gene: 9. Germline V gene lookup returns CDR1 SGHAT and CDR2 FQNNGV. The CDR3 spans 15 residues. The CDR3 DNA sequence: TGTGCCAGCAGCCCCGGGACTAGCCGAAGGGAGACCCAGTACTTC. Residues: CASSPGTSRRETQYF.

The CDR3 sequence is CASSQAGSGSGANVLTF. CDR3 DNA sequence: TGCGCCAGCAGCCAAGCAGGGAGCGGGTCTGGGGCCAACGTCCTGACTTTC. The chain combines TRBV4-3 with TRBJ2-6, with TRBD2 as a possible D gene (6 bases). V lost 1 base, J lost 1 base, and 11 bases lay in between. CDR3 length: 17 amino acids. Germline loops: CDR1 LGHNA, CDR2 YSLEER.

The chain couples TRBV14 to TRBJ2-2; TRBD2 matches 8 bases. This CDR3 contains 15 residues. The ends lost 1 base at V and 5 bases at J; junction bases unmatched: 3. The germline V gene encodes CDR1 SGHDN and CDR2 FVKESK. The CDR3 sequence: CASSQAGGATGELFF. In DNA form, the CDR3 reads TGTGCCAGCAGCCAAGCGGGGGGGGCGACCGGGGAGCTGTTTTTT.

The CDR3 sequence is CASASRPGLGLEQYF. CDR3 sequence (DNA): TGTGCCAGCGCAAGTAGACCGGGACTAGGACTCGAGCAGTACTTC. V gene TRBV21-1 combines with J gene TRBJ2-7; the table's D call of TRBD2 was not tested on the DNA. TRBV21-1 is deemed a pseudogene. CDR3 length: 15 amino acids.

The chain combines TRBV6-4 with TRBJ2-1; the match to TRBD2 covers 14 bases. Germline-derived CDR1 and CDR2 are MRHNA and SNTAGT. The length of the CDR3 is 15 residues. The junction had 5 bases not matched to a gene; V was cut back by 3 bases and J by 10 bases. The CDR3 DNA reads as TGTGCCAGCAGTGAACAGACTAGCGGGGGGGGAGAGCAGTTCTTC. Amino acids: CASSEQTSGGGEQFF.

The rearrangement joins TRBV6-4 to TRBJ1-1; D gene unclear. Germline V gives CDR1 MRHNA, CDR2 SNTAGT. The V gene lost 3 bases and the J gene lost 1 base, with 9 bases spanning the gap. The CDR3 covers 14 residues. CDR3 sequence (DNA): TGTGCCAGCAGTGATTACAGCCGGAACACTGAAGCTTTCTTT. Translation gives CASSDYSRNTEAFF.

This chain uses TRBV2 with TRBJ1-2; D is undetermined. V was clipped by 4 bases and J by 8 bases, with 17 bases between them. The length of the CDR3 is 14 residues. Germline values: CDR1 SNHLY, CDR2 FYNNEI. Written as DNA, the CDR3 is TGTGCCAGCAGTGCCCCGGCCCCTAGCGTCGGCTACACCTTC. As protein: CASSAPAPSVGYTF.

The chain has TRBV7-2 and TRBJ1-4; D possibly corresponds to TRBD1 (5 bases). This CDR3 is built from 14 residues. Trimming cost V 5 bases and J 6 bases, with 13 bases left between them. Per germline, CDR1 SGHTA and CDR2 FQGNSA. The CDR3 protein is CASSTEVGDEKLFF. The CDR3 DNA reads TGTGCCAGCAGCACCGAGGTAGGGGATGAAAAACTGTTTTTT.